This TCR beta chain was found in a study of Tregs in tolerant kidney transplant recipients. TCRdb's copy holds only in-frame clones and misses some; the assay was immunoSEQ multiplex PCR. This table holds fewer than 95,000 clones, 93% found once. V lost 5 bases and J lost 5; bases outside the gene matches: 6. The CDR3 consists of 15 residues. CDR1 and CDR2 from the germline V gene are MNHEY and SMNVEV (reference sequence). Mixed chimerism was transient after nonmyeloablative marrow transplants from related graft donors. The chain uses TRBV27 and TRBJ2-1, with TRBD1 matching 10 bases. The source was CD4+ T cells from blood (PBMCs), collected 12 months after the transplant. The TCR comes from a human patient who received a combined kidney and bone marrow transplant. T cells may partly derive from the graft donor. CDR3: CASSLDRGHHNEQFF. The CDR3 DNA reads TGTGCCAGCAGTCTCGACAGGGGGCACCACAATGAGCAGTTCTTC.